This TCR beta chain comes out of a study of blood T cell repertoires in COVID-19. The cohort comprised adults aged about 18 to 100 years residing in approximately 25 US areas. Clones were sequenced by immunoSEQ multiplex PCR, and TCRdb holds only the in-frame ones, with some missing. Of about 330,000 clones in the sample, about 90% were seen once. V lost 1 base to trimming and J lost 5 bases; unmatched junction nucleotides: 7. CDR3 length: 17 residues. CDR1 is LGHNA and CDR2 is YNFKEQ in the germline V gene. Sequenced material: PBMCs or T cells enriched from blood (not recorded which). The receptor was isolated from a woman aged 25 to 39 who had recovered from COVID-19. The chain combines TRBV4-2 with TRBJ2-1; 11 bases align to TRBD2. The CDR3: CASSQAHRLAGNNEQFF. CDR3 DNA sequence: TGTGCCAGCAGCCAAGCCCACCGACTAGCGGGGAACAATGAGCAGTTCTTC.